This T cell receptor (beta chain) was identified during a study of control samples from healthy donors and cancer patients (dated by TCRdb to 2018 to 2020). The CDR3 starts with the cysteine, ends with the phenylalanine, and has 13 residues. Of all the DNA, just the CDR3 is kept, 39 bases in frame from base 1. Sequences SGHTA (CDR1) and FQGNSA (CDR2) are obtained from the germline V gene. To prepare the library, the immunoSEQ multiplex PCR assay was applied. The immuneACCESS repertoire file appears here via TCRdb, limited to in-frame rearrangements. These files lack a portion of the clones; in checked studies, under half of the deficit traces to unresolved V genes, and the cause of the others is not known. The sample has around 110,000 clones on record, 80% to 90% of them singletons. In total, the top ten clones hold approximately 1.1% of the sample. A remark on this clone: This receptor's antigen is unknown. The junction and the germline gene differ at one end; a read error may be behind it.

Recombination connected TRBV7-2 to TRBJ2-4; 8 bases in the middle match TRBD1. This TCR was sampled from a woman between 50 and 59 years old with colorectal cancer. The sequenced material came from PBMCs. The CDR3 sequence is CASSQHGQGKKAF. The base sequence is TGTGCCAGCAGCCAACATGGACAGGGAAAAAAGGCCTTC.